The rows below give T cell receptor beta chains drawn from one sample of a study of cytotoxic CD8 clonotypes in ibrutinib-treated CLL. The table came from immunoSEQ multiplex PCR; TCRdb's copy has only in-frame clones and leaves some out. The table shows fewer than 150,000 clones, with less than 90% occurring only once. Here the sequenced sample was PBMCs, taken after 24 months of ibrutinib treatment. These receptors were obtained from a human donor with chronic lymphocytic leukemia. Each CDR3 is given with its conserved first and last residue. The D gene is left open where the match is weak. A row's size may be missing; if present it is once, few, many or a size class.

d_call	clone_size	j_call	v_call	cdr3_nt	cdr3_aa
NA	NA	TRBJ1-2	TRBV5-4	TGTGCCAGCAGCTTGGGGCTTGGGGTAAACTATGGCTACACCTTC	CASSLGLGVNYGYTF
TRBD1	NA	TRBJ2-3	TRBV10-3	TGTGCCATCAGGATGGACAGGGGGTACACAGATACGCAGTATTTT	CAIRMDRGYTDTQYF
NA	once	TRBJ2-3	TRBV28	TGTGCCAGCAGTTTGGGTACAGATACGCAGTATTTT	CASSLGTDTQYF
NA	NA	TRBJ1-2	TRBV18	TGTGCCAGCTCACCACCCGAGGGTGCGGGGCTCGCCTACACCTTC	CASSPPEGAGLAYTF
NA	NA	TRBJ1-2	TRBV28	TGTGCCAGCAGTTTAGCGTTGGTGGAGGCGTATGGCTACACCTTC	CASSLALVEAYGYTF
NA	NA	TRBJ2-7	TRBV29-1	TGCAGCGCAACCGTGGCTGAATCGGAGCAGTACTTC	CSATVAESEQYF
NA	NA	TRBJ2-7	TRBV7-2	TGTGCCAGCAGCTTACCGGGGCAGAAATACGAGCAGTACTTC	CASSLPGQKYEQYF
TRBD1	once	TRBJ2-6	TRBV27	TGTGCCAGCAGTGCCGACAGGGCCGGTTCTGGGGCCAACGTCCTGACTTTC	CASSADRAGSGANVLTF
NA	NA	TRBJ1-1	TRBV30	TGTGCCTGGAGCGGCTTGGGATCTGAAGCTTTCTTT	CAWSGLGSEAFF
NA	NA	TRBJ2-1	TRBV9	TGTGCCAGCAGCCCCTCCCCCGGGGGTCCCTACAATGAGCAGTTCTTC	CASSPSPGGPYNEQFF
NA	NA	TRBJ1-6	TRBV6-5	TGTGCCAGCAGGGAGGGAATGAATTCACCCCTCCACTTT	CASREGMNSPLHF
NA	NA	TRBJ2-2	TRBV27	TGTGCCAGCAGTTTATCAGTCAGTTATAGGGAAACCGGGGAGCTGTTTTTT	CASSLSVSYRETGELFF
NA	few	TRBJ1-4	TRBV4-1	TGCGCCAGCAGCCAAGATGGCAGGGGACCTAATGAAAAACTGTTTTTT	CASSQDGRGPNEKLFF
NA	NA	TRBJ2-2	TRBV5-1	TGCGCCAGCAGCCTGACCTCAGGGGCGGGGGTTAACACCGGGGAGCTGTTTTTT	CASSLTSGAGVNTGELFF
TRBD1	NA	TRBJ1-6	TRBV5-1	TGCGCCAGCAGCTTGGCTGGGACAGGGAGCAATTCACCCCTCCACTTT	CASSLAGTGSNSPLHF
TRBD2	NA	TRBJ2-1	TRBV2	TGTGCCAGCAGTGAAGCGCGGGGGGGCAGTGAGCAGTTCTTC	CASSEARGGSEQFF
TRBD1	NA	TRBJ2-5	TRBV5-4	TGTGCCAGCAGTTCCCGGGACAGCCAAGAGACCCAGTACTTC	CASSSRDSQETQYF
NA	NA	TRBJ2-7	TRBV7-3	TGTGCCAGCAGCTTCCGTCCGGTGGAGGAGGCCTACGAGCAGTACTTC	CASSFRPVEEAYEQYF
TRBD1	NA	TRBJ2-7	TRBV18	TGTGCCAGCTCTCCACTTTCCGGGACAGGGGTCCACGAGCAGTACTTC	CASSPLSGTGVHEQYF
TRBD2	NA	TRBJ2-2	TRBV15	TGTGCCACCAGCAGCCTAGCGGGGGGCACCGGGGAGCTGTTTTTT	CATSSLAGGTGELFF
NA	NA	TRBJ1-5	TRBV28	TGTGTAATACAGGGAGGGTACAATCAGCCCCAGCATTTT	CVIQGGYNQPQHF
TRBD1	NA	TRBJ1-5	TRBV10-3	TGTGCCATCAGTGGGACAGGGGGGTTCGGTCAGCCCCAGCATTTT	CAISGTGGFGQPQHF
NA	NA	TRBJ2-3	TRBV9	TGTGCCAGCAGCGTAGCTAGATCCCCAAAACTCACAGATACGCAGTATTTT	CASSVARSPKLTDTQYF
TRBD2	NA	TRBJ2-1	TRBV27	TGTGCCAGCAGTTTCGGGGGGGCCTCCTACAATGAGCAGTTCTTC	CASSFGGASYNEQFF
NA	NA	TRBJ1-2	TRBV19	TGTGCCAGTAGTCGAAAAAGGGGGGGTAATGGCTACACCTTC	CASSRKRGGNGYTF
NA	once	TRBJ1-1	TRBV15	TGTGCCACCAGCACCAGGGGTTCGAACACTGAAGCTTTCTTT	CATSTRGSNTEAFF
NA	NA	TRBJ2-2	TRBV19	TGTGCCAGTAGTACCGTCGGGGGGCTGACCGGGGAGCTGTTTTTT	CASSTVGGLTGELFF
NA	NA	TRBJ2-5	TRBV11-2	TGTGCCAGCAGCCCAGGACAGTCAGAGACCCAGTACTTC	CASSPGQSETQYF
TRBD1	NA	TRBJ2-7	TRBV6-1	TGTGCCAGCAGAATAGACAGGGCAACCTACGAGCAGTACTTC	CASRIDRATYEQYF
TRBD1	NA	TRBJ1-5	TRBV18	TGTGCCAGCTCACCTCTTGGACAGGGTGATCAGCCCCAGCATTTT	CASSPLGQGDQPQHF
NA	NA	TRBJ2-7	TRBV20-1	TGCAGTGCCGCTGGACAGTACGAGCAGTACTTC	CSAAGQYEQYF
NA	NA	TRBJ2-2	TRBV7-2	TGTGCCAGCAGCTTAGGGGGAAAGAACACCGGGGAGCTGTTTTTT	CASSLGGKNTGELFF
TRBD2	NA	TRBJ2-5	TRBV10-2	TGCGCCAGCAGTGACGCCCCTAGCGGGGGGACCAGGGGGACCCAGTACTTC	CASSDAPSGGTRGTQYF
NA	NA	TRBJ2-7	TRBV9	TGTGCCAGCAGCGTAGCAGGGGCTAGCTACGAGCAGTACTTC	CASSVAGASYEQYF